This TCR beta chain was captured in a study of blood T cell repertoires in COVID-19. Whole-study context: The United States, Italy and Spain provided the acute and convalescent COVID-19 samples. The cDNA or gDNA used as material had been derived from T cells, B-cell-depleted T cells, or PBMCs.

The CDR3 is 14 residues long. Germline values: CDR1 SEHNR, CDR2 FQNEAQ (reference sequence). V gave up 5 bases and J gave up 8 bases; unmatched junction bases: 8. Original handling: The authors estimated nucleated cell counts from reference gene primer amplification. TCRdb keeps only in-frame clones here, not all; method: immunoSEQ multiplex PCR. For V, J and clone size, that table is used; D and trimming come from the DNA. The sample holds 150,000 to 200,000 clones, over 75% seen once. The chain links TRBV7-9 to TRBJ1-2; TRBD1 agrees at 10 bases. This receptor was taken from a woman of 80 years or more with acute or convalescent COVID-19. The sample comprised peripheral blood. Written as DNA, the CDR3 is TGTGCCAGCAGCGACGACAGGGGGCGCGAGGGCTACACCTTC. Its protein product is CASSDDRGREGYTF.